Sequencing of this T cell receptor beta chain was carried out in a study of shared clonotypes between healthy human individuals. Findings and limits, study-wide: The authors expected sequencing depth to affect clonotype sharing among donors. Shared clonotypes across all four donors exceeded non-shared ones in generation probability.

As for this clone: What it binds is not known.

Researchers ran the assay at a deep level. The table came from immunoSEQ multiplex PCR; TCRdb's copy has only in-frame clones and leaves some out. The table records some 2 million clones, roughly 94% of them present only once. With 4 bases removed from V and 6 bases from J, the gap between germline ends came to 14 bases. CDR3 length: 14 residues. Germline V gene lookup returns CDR1 SGHTA and CDR2 FQGTGA. CD45RO negativity and positive selection for CCR7 defined naive CD8 cells, a population that excluded terminally differentiated effector memory CD45RA+ cells. Adults of Caucasian background living in Nashville, Tennessee made up all donors.

The TCR sequence derives from a man younger than 35 in good health. This sequence joins TRBV7-3 and TRBJ2-3; D is possibly TRBD1 or TRBD2 (6 bases each). Input material: naive CD8+ T cells sorted from blood. As DNA, the CDR3 is TGTGCCAGCAGCTCGACGGGGGCCGCGGATACGCAGTATTTT. Its translation is CASSSTGAADTQYF.